The 16 T cell receptor beta chains in this list originate from one sample, sequenced in a study of T-cell memory formation after mild COVID-19. TCRdb re-called the 5' RACE reads through MiXCR, storing one row per CDR3 protein. The sample gives roughly 600,000 distinct CDR3 sequences, roughly 18% of which show up once; 12% is in the top ten. The sample consisted of PBMCs or a T cell subset sorted from them (not recorded which). The receptors come from an adult woman who had mild COVID-19 (a few samples of this study predate the infection). Cell type and time point are not known.

The chain carries TRBV11-2 and TRBJ1-1; 10 nucleotides agree with TRBD1. Germline V CDR1 and CDR2: SGHAT, FQNNGV. With 3 bases clipped from V and 5 bases from J, the junction kept 15 bases outside the gene matches. The CDR3 spans 18 residues. The CDR3 region is CASSFSGQGIAEGTEAFF. The CDR3, as DNA: TGTGCCAGCAGCTTCTCGGGACAGGGGATTGCGGAGGGAACTGAAGCTTTCTTT. The variable domain in full, with the rest retrieved from reference TRBV11-2 and TRBJ1-1, is EAGVAQSPRYKIIEKRQSVAFWCNPISGHATLYWYQQILGQGPKLLIQFQNNGVVDDSQLPKDRFSAERLKGVDSTLKIQPAKLEDSAVYLCASSFSGQGIAEGTEAFFGQGTRLTVV.

This chain connects TRBV4-3 to TRBJ2-1, with 10 bases identical to TRBD1. V was pared by 4 bases and J by 8 bases, with 14 bases of the junction left unmatched. Germline V gives CDR1 LGHNA, CDR2 YSLEER. This CDR3 region has 17 residues. The CDR3 sequence is CASSPRTGQGDIDEQFF. Here the CDR3 DNA reads TGCGCCAGCAGCCCCCGGACCGGACAGGGGGATATCGATGAGCAGTTCTTC.

This clonotype occurred a few times. The chain uses TRBV10-3 and TRBJ2-5; 7 nucleotides agree with TRBD1. The junction had 9 bases not matched to a gene; V was cut back by 10 bases and J by 1 base. CDR3 length equals 14 residues. The germline gives CDR1 ENHRY, CDR2 SYGVKD. CDR3 sequence: CATGTVMSQETQYF. The CDR3 coding sequence is TGTGCCACGGGGACAGTGATGAGCCAAGAGACCCAGTACTTC.

This clonotype was picked up many times. This chain joins TRBV5-1 and TRBJ2-3, with TRBD1 identical over 11 bases. The CDR3 sequence is 15 residues long. The V gene's germline CDR1 is SGHRS and CDR2 YFSETQ. Trimming removed 3 bases from V and 4 bases from J; junction bases left unmatched: 4. Here the CDR3 DNA reads TGCGCCAGCAGCTCCGGGACAGGGGGTTCAGATACGCAGTATTTT. It encodes CASSSGTGGSDTQYF.

The table lists this clonotype with many counts. The rearrangement uses TRBV5-1 and TRBJ2-4, with D perhaps assigned TRBD1 or TRBD2 (5 bases each). The CDR3 spans 13 residues. V was pared by 4 bases and J by 5 bases, with 10 bases between. Germline V gene data show CDR1 as SGHRS and CDR2 as YFSETQ. CDR3 residues: CASSTGTQNIQYF. The CDR3, as DNA: TGCGCCAGCAGCACCGGGACCCAAAACATTCAGTACTTC.

This chain connects TRBV18 to TRBJ2-7; 8 nucleotides match TRBD1. This CDR3 spans 15 amino acids. V was clipped by 3 bases and J by 1 base; unmatched bases: 5. Per germline, CDR1 KGHSH and CDR2 LQKENI. DNA for the CDR3: TGTGCCAGCTCACCCGGACAGGGAACTTCCTACGAGCAGTACTTC. It codes for CASSPGQGTSYEQYF.

This clonotype was seen a handful of times. The CDR3 DNA follows: TGTGCCAGCAGTTTCTACCCGGGACTAGCGGGAGTGGGTGAGACCCAGTACTTC. Translated, it gives CASSFYPGLAGVGETQYF. The chain links TRBV7-2 to TRBJ2-5; 14 positions match TRBD2. The trim removed 6 bases at V and 5 bases at J, leaving 14 bases unmatched. CDR1 and CDR2 (germline): SGHTA, FQGNSA. This CDR3 has 18 residues.

This chain uses TRBV19 with TRBJ2-3; perhaps TRBD2 as D (6 bases). Trimming stripped 9 bases from V and 1 base from J, with 11 bases between. CDR3 length equals 13 residues. Germline loops: CDR1 LNHDA, CDR2 SQIVND (reference sequence). This chain's CDR3 is CASGRGGTDTQYF. The CDR3 bases are TGTGCCAGCGGGCGGGGCGGCACAGATACGCAGTATTTT.

This clonotype was counted only a few times. The chain recombines TRBV24-1 with TRBJ2-1; 13 bases fit TRBD2. Per germline, CDR1 KGHDR and CDR2 SFDVKD. J lost 6 bases, V lost 3 bases, and 10 bases had no gene match. The CDR3 loop spans 18 amino acids. CDR3 coding DNA: TGTGCCACCAGTGATCCTGGACTAGCGGGAGAGTCACGCAATGAGCAGTTCTTC. It encodes CATSDPGLAGESRNEQFF.

This clonotype was seen a handful of times. V is TRBV4-3 and J is TRBJ2-1; 9 positions match TRBD2. The CDR3 is 15 residues long. V lost 0 bases, J lost 8 bases, and 5 bases stayed unmatched. Germline V lookup: CDR1 LGHNA, CDR2 YSLEER. CDR3 loop: CASSQDKVAGDEQFF. CDR3 bases: TGCGCCAGCAGCCAAGATAAGGTAGCGGGAGATGAGCAGTTCTTC.

This clonotype was seen a handful of times. The rearrangement joins TRBV25-1 to TRBJ2-2; D is unresolved. CDR3 length: 13 amino acids. The V gene lost 5 bases and the J gene lost 7 bases, with 11 bases spanning the gap. CDR1 and CDR2 from the germline V gene are MGHDK and SYGVNS. For the CDR3, the DNA is TGTGCCAGCAGTTCTTCAGCTGGCGGGGAGCTGTTTTTT. This gives the protein CASSSSAGGELFF.

The chain employs TRBV20-1 and TRBJ2-7, with 8 bases matching TRBD2. V gave up 1 base and J gave up 4 bases; unmatched junction bases: 12. This CDR3 comprises 16 residues. Per germline, CDR1 DFQATT and CDR2 SNEGSKA (reference sequence). CDR3 coding DNA: TGCAGTGCTAGAGGAGCGGGGGCCCAACGACAATACGAGCAGTACTTC. Translating gives CSARGAGAQRQYEQYF.

The V gene is TRBV20-1, the J gene TRBJ1-1; D call uncertain. The V gene lost 5 bases and the J gene lost 4 bases, with 8 bases spanning the gap. Germline CDR1 DFQATT, CDR2 SNEGSKA (reference sequence). The CDR3 is 11 residues long. The CDR3 region is CSASFGTEAFF. In DNA, the CDR3 is TGCAGTGCTTCTTTCGGCACTGAAGCTTTCTTT.

This clonotype was observed a handful of times. The chain joins TRBV6-5 to TRBJ1-2, with D perhaps TRBD1 (6 bases). Germline V gene sequence: CDR1 MNHEY, CDR2 SVGAGI. This CDR3 contains 13 residues. Trimming took 4 bases from V and 6 from J, leaving 12 bases between them. This chain's CDR3 is CASSLDTGHGYTF. CDR3 DNA sequence: TGTGCCAGCAGTTTGGACACAGGGCATGGCTACACCTTC.

This sequence joins TRBV12-3 or TRBV12-4 and TRBJ2-7, with 9 positions matching TRBD1. Trimming cost V 5 bases and J 4 bases; bases outside gene matches: 12. The CDR3 length is 16 residues. The CDR3 protein is CASSPVGGTGFYEQYF. Written as DNA, the CDR3 is TGTGCCAGCAGTCCAGTGGGTGGGACAGGGTTTTACGAGCAGTACTTC.

This clonotype was observed a few times. This chain uses TRBV27 with TRBJ1-6; a possible D gene is TRBD1 (5 bases). Trimming cost V 0 bases and J 7 bases, with 16 bases left between them. The V gene's germline CDR1 is MNHEY and CDR2 SMNVEV (reference sequence). CDR3 length: 17 residues. The CDR3 DNA sequence: TGTGCCAGCAGTTTATCATCCAGGCAGGCAGGGAATTCACCCCTCCACTTT. This gives the protein CASSLSSRQAGNSPLHF.